Following are 25 T cell receptor beta chains from one sample sequenced in a study of cytomegalovirus exposure and HLA in healthy donors. This PCR relied on a set of 60 Vbeta primers and 13 Jbeta primers. Assay: immunoSEQ multiplex PCR; the TCRdb copy retains only in-frame clones and omits some. The repertoire holds fewer than 95,000 clones, with approximately 64% as singletons. The sample was PBMCs. The receptors were gathered from a woman aged 45-59 years in good health and CMV-seropositive.

The chain recombines TRBV5-4 with TRBJ1-2; TRBD1 might be the D (5 bases). The CDR3 covers 14 residues. V was trimmed by 1 base and J by 3 bases, leaving 10 bases between them. CDR1 is SGHNT and CDR2 is YYREEE in the germline V gene (reference sequence). The CDR3 DNA follows: TGTGCCAGCAGCTTGACAGGAAGGGACTATGGCTACACCTTC. This translates into CASSLTGRDYGYTF.

This clone was counted once. This sequence joins TRBV5-6 and TRBJ2-7; D gene ambiguous. V dropped 1 base and J dropped 7 bases, with 6 bases sitting between them. CDR1 is SGHDT, CDR2 YYEEEE, per germline. The CDR3 contains 11 residues. The CDR3 bases are TGTGCCAGCAGCTTGTTTTCGGAGCAGTACTTC. Translation gives CASSLFSEQYF.

This clone was seen once. This chain links TRBV7-9 with TRBJ1-2; no clear D gene. CDR3 size: 13 residues. V gave up 3 bases and J gave up 2 bases, with 7 bases separating them. The V gene's germline CDR1 is SEHNR and CDR2 FQNEAQ (reference sequence). CDR3 coding DNA: TGTGCCAGCAGCTTTGATGGCAACTATGGCTACACCTTC. Translating it yields CASSFDGNYGYTF.

This chain uses TRBV5-1 with TRBJ2-3, with TRBD1 matching over 11 bases. V was pared by 4 bases and J by 3 bases, with 1 base of the junction left unmatched. The CDR3 totals 14 residues. From germline, CDR1 is SGHRS and CDR2 YFSETQ. Here the CDR3 reads CASSGTGGTDTQYF. CDR3 in DNA: TGCGCCAGCAGCGGGACAGGGGGGACAGATACGCAGTATTTT.

Here the CDR3 reads CASSPSRTQYF. The CDR3 DNA reads TGTGCCAGCAGTCCGAGTAGGACCCAGTACTTC. The chain couples TRBV28 to TRBJ2-5, with D uncertain. Trimming removed 5 bases from V and 7 bases from J, with 8 bases in between. The CDR3 extends over 11 amino acids. Germline-derived CDR1 and CDR2 are MDHEN and SYDVKM.

This chain connects TRBV6-1 to TRBJ1-6, with TRBD1 identical over 10 bases. Germline values: CDR1 MNHNS, CDR2 SASEGT. The CDR3 has 15 amino acids. J was trimmed by 9 bases and V by 3 bases; bases with no gene match: 5. As DNA, the CDR3 is TGTGCCAGCAGTGATCTGACAGGGGGCCTTTCACCCCTCCACTTT. Translation: CASSDLTGGLSPLHF.

This rearrangement joins TRBV7-9 to TRBJ2-5; 8 bases map to TRBD2. This CDR3 comprises 16 residues. Germline values: CDR1 SEHNR, CDR2 FQNEAQ (reference sequence). Germline trimming cut 6 bases from V and 0 bases from J; bases unmatched to any gene: 9. Written as DNA, the CDR3 is TGTGCCAGCAGACCTGCCCCGGGACTAGACCAAGAGACCCAGTACTTC. It codes for CASRPAPGLDQETQYF.

The chain couples TRBV7-8 to TRBJ2-5; D perhaps matches TRBD1 (5 bases). Trimming pared 1 base from V and 5 bases from J, leaving 14 bases between. Germline lookup yields CDR1 SGHVS and CDR2 FQNEAQ. The CDR3 sequence is 15 residues long. CDR3 DNA sequence: TGTGCCAGCAGCTTAGGAGTCAGGGTCCGTGAGACCCAGTACTTC. Translation gives CASSLGVRVRETQYF. Drawing the rest from reference TRBV7-8 and TRBJ2-5, the complete variable domain is GAGVSQSPRYKVAKRGQDVALRCDPISGHVSLFWYQQALGQGPEFLTYFQNEAQLDKSGLPSDRFFAERPEGSVSTLKIQRTQQEDSAVYLCASSLGVRVRETQYFGPGTRLLVL.

V is TRBV6-1 and J is TRBJ2-7; 7 positions match TRBD1. V was pared by 8 bases and J by 1 base, with 11 bases of the junction left unmatched. CDR3 length: 15 amino acids. CDR1 is MNHNS and CDR2 is SASEGT in the germline V gene. In DNA form, the CDR3 reads TGTGCCAGCGGGGGATACGGGACAGCATCCTACGAGCAGTACTTC. It encodes CASGGYGTASYEQYF.

The chain employs TRBV18 and TRBJ2-7; 8 bases are shared with TRBD2. With 0 bases clipped from V and 6 bases from J, the junction kept 7 bases outside the gene matches. The CDR3 spans 15 residues. Germline lookup yields CDR1 KGHSH and CDR2 LQKENI. The CDR3 nucleotides read TGTGCCAGCTCACCACCGTCGGGGGGGCGTGGCGAGCAGTACTTC. Amino acids: CASSPPSGGRGEQYF.

This clone was seen only a few times. The chain recombines TRBV27 with TRBJ1-1; D is possibly TRBD1 (5 bases). This CDR3 has 14 residues. Trimming removed 2 bases at V and 4 bases at J, with 11 bases between. Germline V CDR1 and CDR2: MNHEY, SMNVEV (reference sequence). This chain's CDR3 is CASSLGAPGTEAFF. The DNA of the CDR3 is TGTGCCAGCAGTTTAGGGGCGCCGGGCACTGAAGCTTTCTTT.

In its sample, this clone was seen once. This sequence joins TRBV5-1 and TRBJ2-7, with a weak D call TRBD1 (7 bases). CDR1 is SGHRS and CDR2 is YFSETQ in the germline V gene. This CDR3 comprises 14 residues. V gave up 3 bases and J gave up 5 bases, with 15 bases separating them. DNA for the CDR3: TGCGCCAGCAGCTCTCGACAGGGCGGGAACGAGCAGTACTTC. It is translated as CASSSRQGGNEQYF.

V is TRBV6-1 and J is TRBJ1-4, with TRBD1 as a possible D gene (5 bases). Trimming shortened V by 2 bases and J by 4 bases, and 17 bases separated the two germline ends. This CDR3 spans 17 amino acids. The germline V gene encodes CDR1 MNHNS and CDR2 SASEGT. CDR3 sequence: CASSERLGWGVNEKLFF. CDR3 coding DNA: TGTGCCAGCAGTGAAAGATTGGGGTGGGGGGTTAATGAAAAACTGTTTTTT.

This clone was seen repeatedly, ten times or more. The rearrangement joins TRBV15 to TRBJ2-7; TRBD2 aligns across 7 bases. CDR1 LNHNV and CDR2 YYDKDF come from the germline V gene (reference sequence). CDR3 length: 15 amino acids. After removal of 3 bases from V and 6 bases from J, the junction contained 11 bases not matched to a gene. CDR3 coding DNA: TGTGCCACCAGCAGGACGGGACTCGGCGGGGGCGAGCAGTACTTC. This codes for CATSRTGLGGGEQYF. Supplemented by reference TRBV15 and TRBJ2-7, the full variable domain reads DAMVIQNPRYQVTQFGKPVTLSCSQTLNHNVMYWYQQKSSQAPKLLFHYYDKDFNNEADTPDNFQSRRPNTSFCFLDIRSPGLGDTAMYLCATSRTGLGGGEQYFGPGTRLTVT.

For the CDR3, the DNA is TGTGCCAGCAGCTCGACAGGGATCGGAAACACCATATATTTT. Protein: CASSSTGIGNTIYF. The chain combines TRBV7-9 with TRBJ1-3, with 7 positions matching TRBD1. The trim removed 4 bases at V and 4 bases at J, leaving 4 bases unmatched. The germline CDR1 and CDR2 sequences are SEHNR and FQNEAQ (reference sequence). The CDR3 covers 14 residues.

The genes are TRBV10-3 and TRBJ2-2, with 7 nucleotides matching TRBD1. This CDR3 has 14 amino acids. V gave up 4 bases and J gave up 3 bases; unmatched junction bases: 2. Germline V lookup: CDR1 ENHRY, CDR2 SYGVKD. DNA for the CDR3: TGTGCCATCAGTGGCGGACAGGACACCGGGGAGCTGTTTTTT. Protein: CAISGGQDTGELFF.

V gene TRBV5-1 combines with J gene TRBJ1-1, with D maybe TRBD1 (5 bases). Looked up from germline, CDR1 is SGHRS and CDR2 is YFSETQ. The V gene lost 2 bases and the J gene lost 2 bases, with 10 bases spanning the gap. This CDR3 contains 14 residues. This chain's CDR3 is CASSFFGANTEAFF. CDR3 nucleotides: TGCGCCAGCAGCTTTTTTGGGGCAAACACTGAAGCTTTCTTT.

This clone appeared a single time. CDR3 residues: CASSRQGTGELFF. CDR3 nucleotides: TGCGCCAGCAGTCGGCAGGGTACCGGGGAGCTGTTTTTT. The rearrangement joins TRBV5-1 to TRBJ2-2, with D perhaps matching TRBD1 (5 bases). CDR1 and CDR2 (germline): SGHRS, YFSETQ. The CDR3 sequence is 13 residues long. Trimming stripped 5 bases from V and 5 bases from J, with 10 bases between.

The chain has TRBV28 and TRBJ1-1, with 7 nucleotides matching TRBD1. Germline V gives CDR1 MDHEN, CDR2 SYDVKM. With 2 bases clipped from V and 5 bases from J, the junction kept 5 bases outside the gene matches. CDR3 length: 14 amino acids. The CDR3 coding sequence is TGTGCCAGCAGTTTAACAGGGGATTGGACTGAAGCTTTCTTT. As protein: CASSLTGDWTEAFF.

DNA for the CDR3: TGTGCCAGCAGCACGCGGTCAGGGGGTAAAGCCGGGGAGCTGTTTTTT. Translation: CASSTRSGGKAGELFF. The rearrangement uses TRBV5-8 and TRBJ2-2; 7 nucleotides line up with TRBD1. Trimming cost V 4 bases and J 6 bases; bases outside gene matches: 12. The CDR3 totals 16 residues. Germline V gene data show CDR1 as SGHTS and CDR2 as YDEGEE.

This chain links TRBV7-9 with TRBJ1-4, with TRBD1 as a possible D gene (5 bases). Germline V gene data show CDR1 as SEHNR and CDR2 as FQNEAQ (reference sequence). The length of the CDR3 is 18 residues. Trimming removed 5 bases at V and 0 bases at J, with 19 bases between. CDR3 nucleotide sequence: TGTGCCAGCAGCGGAGTGGGGCAGACCCCCACAACTAATGAAAAACTGTTTTTT. Amino acids: CASSGVGQTPTTNEKLFF.

The J gene is TRBJ2-7, the V gene TRBV10-2, with TRBD1 identical over 12 bases. The CDR3 is 14 residues long. V shed 6 bases and J 7 bases; nucleotides not matched to a gene: 7. Germline-derived CDR1 and CDR2 are WSHSY and SAAADI. CDR3 sequence reads: CASRPGQGAGEQYF. The CDR3 DNA follows: TGCGCCAGCAGGCCGGGACAGGGGGCTGGTGAGCAGTACTTC.

This clone turned up a few times. The V and J genes are TRBV7-2 and TRBJ1-5, with TRBD1 matching 7 bases. CDR1 and CDR2 (germline): SGHTA, FQGNSA. CDR3 length: 15 residues. Unmatched junction bases numbered 4, after V lost 1 base and J lost 4 bases. DNA of the CDR3: TGTGCCAGCAGCTTAGTCGGACAGGATAATCAGCCCCAGCATTTT. It translates to CASSLVGQDNQPQHF.

This chain joins TRBV19 and TRBJ1-2; a possible D gene is TRBD1 (6 bases). Trimming took off 5 bases at V and 4 bases at J, with 14 bases between the two ends. The CDR3 is made up of 14 amino acids. Germline CDR1 and CDR2: LNHDA and SQIVND (reference sequence). CDR3 nucleotide sequence: TGTGCCAGTAGTCCGACAGGAGGACTCTATGGCTACACCTTC. Its protein is CASSPTGGLYGYTF. The full variable domain, in which reference TRBV19 and TRBJ1-2 provide the parts outside the CDR3, is DGGITQSPKYLFRKEGQNVTLSCEQNLNHDAMYWYRQDPGQGLRLIYYSQIVNDFQKGDIAEGYSVSREKKESFPLTVTSAQKNPTAFYLCASSPTGGLYGYTFGSGTRLTVV.

V gene TRBV5-5 combines with J gene TRBJ2-7, with unresolved D. Trimming left V 1 base short and J 3 bases short, with 5 bases between. Germline V lookup: CDR1 SGHKS, CDR2 YYEKEE (reference sequence). The CDR3 length is 12 residues. DNA of the CDR3: TGTGCCAGCAGCTTGACAGTCTACGAGCAGTACTTC. Its translation: CASSLTVYEQYF.